This TCR beta chain was documented in a study of beta chain features in type 1 diabetes (dated by TCRdb to between 2018 and 2020). At the level of the whole study: Patients and healthy donors did not differ in mean age, gender distribution, total cell number or subset yield. A total of under 140,000,000 sorted cells were examined across all samples, and the number of cells per subset was strongly correlated with RNA yield. In the study, recently diagnosed type 1 diabetes patients and matched healthy donors were compared on the TCRB repertoires of their sorted circulating CD4+ T cell subsets. Regulatory and stem cell-like memory subsets were obtained from only 8 patients and roughly eight healthy donors, while naive and central memory subsets were obtained from all 30 or so donors.

All of the isolated RNA was reverse transcribed with the High Capacity cDNA Reverse Transcription Kit, so expressed TCRB transcripts were sequenced. Deep immunoSEQ sequencing was applied to naive, central memory and regulatory T cell samples, giving an average of roughly 3.5 million total reads per sample. After sorted cells were lysed in RLT buffer, RNA was extracted with DNase-treated RNeasy Micro or Mini kits, with the choice depending on cell number. Each cell subset was processed separately to prevent cross-contamination, with patient and healthy donor samples processed together. TCRB sequences were amplified from cDNA with the immunoSEQ multiplex PCR, producing 87-bp fragments spanning the CDR3 region. The amplicons were sequenced using the Illumina HiSeq platform. In the original analysis: PCR bias was computationally corrected using synthetic template baselines, reads within Hamming distance 2 were collapsed, and singletons that could not be merged were discarded. Reads were aligned to IMGT to assign V, D and J genes, CDR3 length, and insertions or deletions at six rearrangement sites. Within each subset, clonotype counts were normalized to sorted cell number, after which true diversity and Gini coefficients were computed with the tcR R package. The overlap coefficient, calculated on TCRB nucleotide sequences, was used to quantify repertoire sharing. Out-of-frame TCRB sequences from naive cells were analyzed to stand in for the pre-selection repertoire. TCRdb mirrors the immuneACCESS table, restricted to in-frame sequences. Some clones are absent from its copies; in checked studies, under half trace to an unresolved V gene, and the reason for the others is unknown. That table gives V, J and clone size, and the DNA gave D and trimming. The sample data list under 300,000 clones, and approximately 14% of these were observed just once. Together, the top ten hold approximately 0.021% of the sample.

Each donor gave one peripheral blood draw, averaging roughly 100 mL, which was collected into heparinised tubes. Naive, central memory, regulatory and stem cell-like memory CD4+ T cells were sorted on a BD FACSAria II using a panel including CD45RO, CCR7, CD25, CD127, CD95 and CD27. Purity was above 98% for every sorted population. PBMCs were isolated right away by Lymphoprep density gradient centrifugation and were stained directly, without culture. To minimize batch effects, samples were stained and sorted in pairs, one healthy donor with one patient per experiment. Regarding this clone: Its specific antigen is unknown. No base quality values were provided; no much bigger clone lies one nucleotide off.

What the authors observed across the whole study: At VDJ recombination sites, patients with type 1 diabetes made fewer insertions and deleted more nucleotides, a pattern implying thymic rearrangement abnormalities. Because small numbers of individuals were included in the HLA sub-analyses, any influence of HLA type on TCRB rearrangement was left unresolved. In all four CD4+ subsets, TCRB CDR3 length was moderately but significantly shorter in type 1 diabetes patients. Shorter templates might be favored by PCR, yet because patient and control samples were amplified and corrected together, any such skew would affect both groups equally. Naive, central memory and regulatory TCRB repertoires appeared to be more alike among patients than among healthy donors. Because cDNA was sequenced instead of genomic DNA, activated cells with high expression could be over-represented, although the groups did not differ in activation or CD3 levels.

Counted from cysteine to phenylalanine, this CDR3 has 12 amino acids. Only the CDR3 part of the read is kept: 36 bases, read in frame from the first base. Trimming at the junction amounts to 7 bases on V and 6 bases on J, and the germline ends lie 12 bases apart. Sequences MNHNS (CDR1) and SASEGT (CDR2) are obtained from the germline V gene. The V and J segments used are TRBV6-1 and TRBJ1-1; the D gene remains uncertain. Sample: naive CD4+ T cells from blood. The cell subset or site label corresponds to: true naive CD4+ T cells. This TCR came from a man in his thirties or forties with type 1 diabetes. The CDR3 sequence is CASNPGGAEAFF. Read as DNA, the sequence is TGTGCCAGCAACCCAGGAGGCGCTGAAGCTTTCTTT.